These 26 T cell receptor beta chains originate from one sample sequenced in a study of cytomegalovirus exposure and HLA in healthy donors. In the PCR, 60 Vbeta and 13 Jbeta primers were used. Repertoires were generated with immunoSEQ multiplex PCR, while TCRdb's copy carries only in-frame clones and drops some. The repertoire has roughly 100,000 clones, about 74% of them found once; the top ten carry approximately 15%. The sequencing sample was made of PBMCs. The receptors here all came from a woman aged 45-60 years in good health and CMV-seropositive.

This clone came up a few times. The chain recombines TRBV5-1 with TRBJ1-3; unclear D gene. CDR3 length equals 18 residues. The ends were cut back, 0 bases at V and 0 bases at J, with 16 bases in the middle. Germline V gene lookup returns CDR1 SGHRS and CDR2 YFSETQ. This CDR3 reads CASSLATSGDDSGNTIYF. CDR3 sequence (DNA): TGCGCCAGCAGCTTGGCCACGTCAGGCGACGACTCTGGAAACACCATATATTTT.

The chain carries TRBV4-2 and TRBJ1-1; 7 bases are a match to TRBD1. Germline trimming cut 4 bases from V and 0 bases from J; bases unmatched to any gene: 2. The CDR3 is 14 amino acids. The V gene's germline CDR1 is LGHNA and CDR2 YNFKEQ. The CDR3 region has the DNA TGTGCCAGCAGCCCCGGACAGGTGAACACTGAAGCTTTCTTT. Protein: CASSPGQVNTEAFF.

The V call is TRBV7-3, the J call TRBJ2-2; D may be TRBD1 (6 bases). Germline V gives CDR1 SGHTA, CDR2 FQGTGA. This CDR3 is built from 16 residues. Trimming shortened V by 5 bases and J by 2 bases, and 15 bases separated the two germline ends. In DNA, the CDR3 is TGTGCCAGCAGCAGACAGACAGGCCGAAACACCGGGGAGCTGTTTTTT. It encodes CASSRQTGRNTGELFF. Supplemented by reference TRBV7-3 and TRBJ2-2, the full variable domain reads GAGVSQTPSNKVTEKGKYVELRCDPISGHTALYWYRQSLGQGPEFLIYFQGTGAADDSGLPNDRFFAVRPEGSVSTLKIQRTERGDSAVYLCASSRQTGRNTGELFFGEGSRLTVL.

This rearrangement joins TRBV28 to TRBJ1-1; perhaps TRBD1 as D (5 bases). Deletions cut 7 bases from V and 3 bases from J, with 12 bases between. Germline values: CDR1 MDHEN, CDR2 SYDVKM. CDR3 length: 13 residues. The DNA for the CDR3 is TGTGCCAGCATAACAGGCAAGTACACTGAAGCTTTCTTT. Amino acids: CASITGKYTEAFF.

The DNA for the CDR3 is TGTGCCAGCAGCAGCACAGGGTGGGCGACAGCTTTCTTT. Residues: CASSSTGWATAFF. V and J are TRBV7-2 and TRBJ1-1; tentatively, D is TRBD1 (6 bases). V lost 5 bases and J lost 10, with 17 bases in between. The CDR3 length is 13 residues. CDR1 and CDR2 from the germline V gene are SGHTA and FQGNSA.

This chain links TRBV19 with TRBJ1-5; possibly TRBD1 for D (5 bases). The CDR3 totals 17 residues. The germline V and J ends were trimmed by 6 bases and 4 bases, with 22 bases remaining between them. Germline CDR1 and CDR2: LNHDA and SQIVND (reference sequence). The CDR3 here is CASSGGTGVPLNQPQHF. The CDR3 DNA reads TGTGCCAGTAGCGGAGGGACCGGAGTTCCCTTAAATCAGCCCCAGCATTTT.

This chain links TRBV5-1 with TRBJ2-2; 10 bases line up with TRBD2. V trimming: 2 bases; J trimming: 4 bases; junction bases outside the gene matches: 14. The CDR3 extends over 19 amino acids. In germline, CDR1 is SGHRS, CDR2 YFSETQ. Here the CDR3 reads CASSFKAGGPGGGTGELFF. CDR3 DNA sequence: TGCGCCAGCAGCTTTAAAGCGGGAGGGCCAGGAGGAGGCACCGGGGAGCTGTTTTTT.

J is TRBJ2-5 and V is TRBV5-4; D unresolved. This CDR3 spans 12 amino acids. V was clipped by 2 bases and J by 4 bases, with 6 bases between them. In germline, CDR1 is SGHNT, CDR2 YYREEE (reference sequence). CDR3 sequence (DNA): TGTGCCAGCAGCTTTGTCGGAGAGACCCAGTACTTC. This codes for CASSFVGETQYF. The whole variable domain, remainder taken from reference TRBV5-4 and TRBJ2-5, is ETGVTQSPTHLIKTRGQQVTLRCSSQSGHNTVSWYQQALGQGPQFIFQYYREEENGRGNFPPRFSGLQFPNYSSELNVNALELDDSALYLCASSFVGETQYFGPGTRLLVL.

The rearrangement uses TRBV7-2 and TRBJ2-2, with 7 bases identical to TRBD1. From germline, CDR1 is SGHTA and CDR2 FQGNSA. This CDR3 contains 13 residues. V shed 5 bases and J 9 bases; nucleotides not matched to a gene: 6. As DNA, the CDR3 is TGTGCCAGCAGCCTCGGGACAGCCCGGGAGCTGTTTTTT. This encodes CASSLGTARELFF.

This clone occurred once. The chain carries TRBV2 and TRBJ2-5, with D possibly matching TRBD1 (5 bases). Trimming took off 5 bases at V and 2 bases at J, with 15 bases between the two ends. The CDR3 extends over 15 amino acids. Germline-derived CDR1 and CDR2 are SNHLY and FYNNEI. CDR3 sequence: CASSLRGRIQETQYF. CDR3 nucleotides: TGTGCCAGCAGTCTTAGGGGCAGGATACAAGAGACCCAGTACTTC.

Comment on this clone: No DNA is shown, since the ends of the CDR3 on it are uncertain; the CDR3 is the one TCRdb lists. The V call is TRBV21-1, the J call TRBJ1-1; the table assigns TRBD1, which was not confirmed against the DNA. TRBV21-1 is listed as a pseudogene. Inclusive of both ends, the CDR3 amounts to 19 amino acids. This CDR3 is CASSKEGATVGDGNTEAFF.

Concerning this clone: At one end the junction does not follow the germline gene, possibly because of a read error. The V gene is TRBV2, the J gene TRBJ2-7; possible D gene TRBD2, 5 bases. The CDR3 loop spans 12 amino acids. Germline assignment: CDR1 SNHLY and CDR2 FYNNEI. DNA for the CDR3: TGTTCCAGGAGGTTCGGGGCCTACGAGCAGTACTTC. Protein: CSRRFGAYEQYF. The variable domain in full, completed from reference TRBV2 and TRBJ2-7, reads EPEVTQTPSHQVTQMGQEVILRCVPISNHLYFYWYRQILGQKVEFLVSFYNNEISEKSEIFDDQFSVERPDGSNFTLKIRSTKLEDSAMYFCSRRFGAYEQYFGPGTRLTVT.

The CDR3 spells CATSRDEAYEQYF. CDR3 nucleotide sequence: TGTGCCACCAGCAGAGATGAGGCCTACGAGCAGTACTTC. The V and J genes are TRBV15 and TRBJ2-7; no definite D call. Deletions cut 0 bases from V and 2 bases from J, with 5 bases between. The CDR3 consists of 13 residues. Looked up from germline, CDR1 is LNHNV and CDR2 is YYDKDF (reference sequence).

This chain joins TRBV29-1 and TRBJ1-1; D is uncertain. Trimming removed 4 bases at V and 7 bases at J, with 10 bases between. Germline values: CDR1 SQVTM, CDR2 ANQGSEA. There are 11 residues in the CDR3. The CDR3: CSVVALGEAFF. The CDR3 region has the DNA TGCAGCGTTGTAGCACTCGGTGAAGCTTTCTTT.

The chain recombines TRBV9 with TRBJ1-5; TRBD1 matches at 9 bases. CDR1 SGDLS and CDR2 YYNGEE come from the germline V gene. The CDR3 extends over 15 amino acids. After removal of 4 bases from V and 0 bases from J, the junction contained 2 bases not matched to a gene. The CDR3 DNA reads TGTGCCAGCAGCCCACAGGGGGCTAGCAATCAGCCCCAGCATTTT. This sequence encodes CASSPQGASNQPQHF. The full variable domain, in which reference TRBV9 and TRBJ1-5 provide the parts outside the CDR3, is DSGVTQTPKHLITATGQRVTLRCSPRSGDLSVYWYQQSLDQGLQFLIQYYNGEERAKGNILERFSAQQFPDLHSELNLSSLELGDSALYFCASSPQGASNQPQHFGDGTRLSIL.

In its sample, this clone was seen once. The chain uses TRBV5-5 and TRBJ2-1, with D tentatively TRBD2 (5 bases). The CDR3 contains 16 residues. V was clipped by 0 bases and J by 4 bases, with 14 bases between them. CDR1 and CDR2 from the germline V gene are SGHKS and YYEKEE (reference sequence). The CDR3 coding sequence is TGTGCCAGCAGCTTGGGTTCAAGGGAGCGGTACAATGAGCAGTTCTTC. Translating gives CASSLGSRERYNEQFF.

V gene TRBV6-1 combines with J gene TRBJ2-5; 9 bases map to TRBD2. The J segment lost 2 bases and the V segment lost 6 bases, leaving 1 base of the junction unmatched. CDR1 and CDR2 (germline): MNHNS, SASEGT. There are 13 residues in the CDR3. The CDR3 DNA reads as TGTGCCAGCAGGACTAGCGGACAAGAGACCCAGTACTTC. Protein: CASRTSGQETQYF.

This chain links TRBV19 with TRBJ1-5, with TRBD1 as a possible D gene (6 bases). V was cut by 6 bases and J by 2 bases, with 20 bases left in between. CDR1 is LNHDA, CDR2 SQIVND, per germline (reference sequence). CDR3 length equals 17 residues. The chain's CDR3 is CASRRVVGQKRNQPQHF. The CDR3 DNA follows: TGTGCCAGTAGAAGAGTAGTTGGACAGAAACGCAATCAGCCCCAGCATTTT. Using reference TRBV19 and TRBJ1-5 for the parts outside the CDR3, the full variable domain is DGGITQSPKYLFRKEGQNVTLSCEQNLNHDAMYWYRQDPGQGLRLIYYSQIVNDFQKGDIAEGYSVSREKKESFPLTVTSAQKNPTAFYLCASRRVVGQKRNQPQHFGDGTRLSIL.

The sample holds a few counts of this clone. The CDR3 here is CASSLDNQETQYF. The CDR3 nucleotides are TGTGCCAGCAGCTTGGACAACCAAGAGACCCAGTACTTC. The rearrangement joins TRBV5-6 to TRBJ2-5; no definite D call. This CDR3 region has 13 residues. Looked up from germline, CDR1 is SGHDT and CDR2 is YYEEEE. Trimming shortened V by 0 bases and J by 0 bases, and 3 bases separated the two germline ends.

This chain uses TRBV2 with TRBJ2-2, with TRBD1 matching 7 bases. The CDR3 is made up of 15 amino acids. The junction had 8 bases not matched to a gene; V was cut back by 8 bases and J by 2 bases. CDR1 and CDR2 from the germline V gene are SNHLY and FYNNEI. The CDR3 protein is CASRRGRSNTGELFF. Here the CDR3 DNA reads TGTGCCAGCCGAAGGGGGCGATCCAACACCGGGGAGCTGTTTTTT. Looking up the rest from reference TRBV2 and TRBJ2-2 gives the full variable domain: EPEVTQTPSHQVTQMGQEVILRCVPISNHLYFYWYRQILGQKVEFLVSFYNNEISEKSEIFDDQFSVERPDGSNFTLKIRSTKLEDSAMYFCASRRGRSNTGELFFGEGSRLTVL.

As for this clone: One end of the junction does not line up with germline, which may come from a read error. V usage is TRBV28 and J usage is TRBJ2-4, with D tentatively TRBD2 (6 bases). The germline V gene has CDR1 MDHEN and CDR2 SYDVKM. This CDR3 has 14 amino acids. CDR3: CASNPGTVGGAWGF. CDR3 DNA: TGTGCCAGCAACCCAGGGACGGTCGGCGGGGCATGGGGCTTC.

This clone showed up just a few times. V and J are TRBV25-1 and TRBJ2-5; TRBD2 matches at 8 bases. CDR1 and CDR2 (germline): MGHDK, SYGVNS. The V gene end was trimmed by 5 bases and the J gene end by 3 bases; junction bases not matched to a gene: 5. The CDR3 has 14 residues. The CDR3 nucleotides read TGTGCCAGCAGTTACGGGGGGGGCAAAGAGACCCAGTACTTC. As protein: CASSYGGGKETQYF.

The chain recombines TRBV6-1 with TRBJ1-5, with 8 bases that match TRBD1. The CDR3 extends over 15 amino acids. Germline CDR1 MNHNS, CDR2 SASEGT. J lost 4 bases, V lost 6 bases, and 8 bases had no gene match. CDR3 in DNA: TGTGCCAGCAGCTCAGGGGGCCGGGAAAATCAGCCCCAGCATTTT. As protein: CASSSGGRENQPQHF.

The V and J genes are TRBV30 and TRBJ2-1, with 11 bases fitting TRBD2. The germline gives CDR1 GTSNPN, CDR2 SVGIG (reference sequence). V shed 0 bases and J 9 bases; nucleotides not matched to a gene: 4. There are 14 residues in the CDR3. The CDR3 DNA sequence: TGTGCCTGGAGTGTTCTAGCGGGGGGCGGTGAGCAGTTCTTC. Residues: CAWSVLAGGGEQFF.

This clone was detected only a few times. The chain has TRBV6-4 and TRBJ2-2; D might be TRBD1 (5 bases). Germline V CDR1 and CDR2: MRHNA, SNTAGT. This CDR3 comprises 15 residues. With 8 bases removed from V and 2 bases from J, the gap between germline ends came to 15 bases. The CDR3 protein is CASSPDSSNTGELFF. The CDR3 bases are TGTGCCAGCTCCCCCGACAGTTCCAACACCGGGGAGCTGTTTTTT.

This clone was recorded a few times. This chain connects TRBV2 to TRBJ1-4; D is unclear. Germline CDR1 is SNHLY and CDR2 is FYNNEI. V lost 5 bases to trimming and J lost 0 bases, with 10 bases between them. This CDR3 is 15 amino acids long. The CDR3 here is CASSRTEPTNEKLFF. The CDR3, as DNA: TGTGCCAGCAGTCGTACAGAGCCAACTAATGAAAAACTGTTTTTT.